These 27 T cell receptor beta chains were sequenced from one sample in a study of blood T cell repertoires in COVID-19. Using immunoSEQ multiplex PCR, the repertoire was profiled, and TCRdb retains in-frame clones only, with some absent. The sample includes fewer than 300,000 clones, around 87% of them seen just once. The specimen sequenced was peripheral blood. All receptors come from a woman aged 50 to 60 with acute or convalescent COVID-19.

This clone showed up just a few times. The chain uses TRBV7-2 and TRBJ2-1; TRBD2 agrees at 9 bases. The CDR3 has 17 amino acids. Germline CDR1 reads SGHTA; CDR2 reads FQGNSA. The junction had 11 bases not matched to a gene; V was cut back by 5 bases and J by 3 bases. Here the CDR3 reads CASSTESGLADYNEQFF. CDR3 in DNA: TGTGCCAGCAGCACAGAGTCGGGACTAGCAGACTACAATGAGCAGTTCTTC.

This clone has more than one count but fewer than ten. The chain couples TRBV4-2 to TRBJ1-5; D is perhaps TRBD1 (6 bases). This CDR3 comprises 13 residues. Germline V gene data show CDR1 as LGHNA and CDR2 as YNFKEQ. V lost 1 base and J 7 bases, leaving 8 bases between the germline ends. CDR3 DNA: TGTGCCAGCAGCCAAGTCACAGGGCAGCCCCAGCATTTT. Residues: CASSQVTGQPQHF.

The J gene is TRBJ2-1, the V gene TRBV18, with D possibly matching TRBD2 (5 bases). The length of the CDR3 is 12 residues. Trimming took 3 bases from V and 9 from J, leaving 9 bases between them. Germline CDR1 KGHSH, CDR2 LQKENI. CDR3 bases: TGTGCCAGCTCACCCGGGGTGACTGAGCAGTTCTTC. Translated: CASSPGVTEQFF.

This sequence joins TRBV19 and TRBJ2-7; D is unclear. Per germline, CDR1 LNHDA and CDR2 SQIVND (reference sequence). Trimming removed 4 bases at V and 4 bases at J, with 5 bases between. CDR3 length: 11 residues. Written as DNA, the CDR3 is TGTGCCAGTAGTACCGGTTACGAGCAGTACTTC. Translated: CASSTGYEQYF.

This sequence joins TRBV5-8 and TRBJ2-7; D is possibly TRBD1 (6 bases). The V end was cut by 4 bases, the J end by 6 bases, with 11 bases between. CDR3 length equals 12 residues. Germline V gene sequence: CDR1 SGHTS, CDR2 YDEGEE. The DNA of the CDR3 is TGTGCCAGCAGCCTCAACAGGGCCGAGCAGTACTTC. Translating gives CASSLNRAEQYF.

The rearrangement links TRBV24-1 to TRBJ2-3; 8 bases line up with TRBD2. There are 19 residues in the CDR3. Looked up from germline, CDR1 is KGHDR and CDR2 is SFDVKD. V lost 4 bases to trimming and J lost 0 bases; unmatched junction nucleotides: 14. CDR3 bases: TGTGCCACCAGTGACTCTCCGGGACTAGGAGAAGGAAGCACAGATACGCAGTATTTT. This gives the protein CATSDSPGLGEGSTDTQYF.

The CDR3 spells CASSIQQGTIYF. CDR3 DNA: TGTGCCAGTAGTATTCAGCAGGGGACCATATATTTT. The genes are TRBV19 and TRBJ1-3, with D perhaps matching TRBD1 (6 bases). This CDR3 is 12 amino acids long. Germline CDR1 is LNHDA and CDR2 is SQIVND (reference sequence). V was pared by 3 bases and J by 10 bases, with 10 bases between.

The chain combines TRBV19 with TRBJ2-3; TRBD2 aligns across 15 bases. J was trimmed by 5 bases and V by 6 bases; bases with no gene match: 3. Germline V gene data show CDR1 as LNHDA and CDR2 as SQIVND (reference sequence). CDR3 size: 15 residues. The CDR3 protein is CASSRTSGRGDTQYF. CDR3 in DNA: TGTGCCAGTAGCCGGACTAGCGGGAGGGGAGATACGCAGTATTTT.

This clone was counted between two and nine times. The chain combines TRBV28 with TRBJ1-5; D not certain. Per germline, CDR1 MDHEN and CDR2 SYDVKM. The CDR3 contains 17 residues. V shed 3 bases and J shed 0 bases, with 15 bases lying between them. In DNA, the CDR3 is TGTGCCAGCAGTTTGCGGGCCCTCAGATATAGCAATCAGCCCCAGCATTTT. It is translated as CASSLRALRYSNQPQHF.

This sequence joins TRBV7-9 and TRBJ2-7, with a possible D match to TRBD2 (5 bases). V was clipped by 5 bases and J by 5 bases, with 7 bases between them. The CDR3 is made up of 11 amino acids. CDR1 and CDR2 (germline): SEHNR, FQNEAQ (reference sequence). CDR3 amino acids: CASSDYNEQYF. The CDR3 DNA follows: TGTGCCAGCAGCGACTACAACGAGCAGTACTTC.

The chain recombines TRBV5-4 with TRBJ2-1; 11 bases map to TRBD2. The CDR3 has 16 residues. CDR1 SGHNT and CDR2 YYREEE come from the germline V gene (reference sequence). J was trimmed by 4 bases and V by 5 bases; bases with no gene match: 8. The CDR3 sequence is CASSPRLAGQYNEQFF. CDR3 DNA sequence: TGTGCCAGCAGTCCTAGACTAGCGGGACAATACAATGAGCAGTTCTTC.

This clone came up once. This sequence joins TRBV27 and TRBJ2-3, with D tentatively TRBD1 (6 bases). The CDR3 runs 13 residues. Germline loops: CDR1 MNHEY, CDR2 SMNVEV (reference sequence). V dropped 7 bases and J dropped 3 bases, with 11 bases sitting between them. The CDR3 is CASKGQGTDTQYF. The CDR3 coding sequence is TGTGCCAGCAAGGGACAAGGAACAGATACGCAGTATTTT.

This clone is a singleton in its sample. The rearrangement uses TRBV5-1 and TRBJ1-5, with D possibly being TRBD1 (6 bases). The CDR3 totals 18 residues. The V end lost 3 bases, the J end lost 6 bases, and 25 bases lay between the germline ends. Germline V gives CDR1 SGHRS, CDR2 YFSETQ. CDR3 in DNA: TGCGCCAGCAGCTCAGGGGTACGCATGGAAATCCTGGGTCAGCCCCAGCATTTT. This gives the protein CASSSGVRMEILGQPQHF.

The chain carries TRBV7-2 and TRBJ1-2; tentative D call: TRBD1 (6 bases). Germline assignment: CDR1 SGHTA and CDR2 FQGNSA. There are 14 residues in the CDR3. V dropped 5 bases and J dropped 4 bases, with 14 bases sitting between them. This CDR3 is CASSPRQAIYGYTF. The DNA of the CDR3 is TGTGCCAGCAGCCCCCGACAGGCAATCTATGGCTACACCTTC.

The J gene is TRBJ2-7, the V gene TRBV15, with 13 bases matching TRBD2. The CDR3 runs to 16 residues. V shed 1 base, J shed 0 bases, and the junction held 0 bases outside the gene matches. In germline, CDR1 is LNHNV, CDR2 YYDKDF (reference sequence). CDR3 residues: CATSRGTSGSSYEQYF. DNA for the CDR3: TGTGCCACCAGCAGAGGGACTAGCGGGAGCTCCTACGAGCAGTACTTC.

The CDR3 sequence is CASSLVLTTDTQYF. In nucleotides, the CDR3 is TGTGCCAGCAGCTTAGTACTTACGACAGATACGCAGTATTTT. The chain couples TRBV7-9 to TRBJ2-3; D is uncertain. The germline V and J ends were trimmed by 1 base and 3 bases, with 8 bases remaining between them. CDR3 size: 14 residues. Germline V gene sequence: CDR1 SEHNR, CDR2 FQNEAQ (reference sequence).

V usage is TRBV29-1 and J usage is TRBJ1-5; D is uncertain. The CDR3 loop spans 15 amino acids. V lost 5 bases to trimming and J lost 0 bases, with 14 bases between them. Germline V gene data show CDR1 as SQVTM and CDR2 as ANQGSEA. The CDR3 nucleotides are TGCAGCGTTCGTTTTAGCGGGGATAGCAATCAGCCCCAGCATTTT. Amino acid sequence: CSVRFSGDSNQPQHF.

DNA for the CDR3: TGTGCCTGGAGTGTACCAAGCGTAACTCCCCTCCACTTT. Translation gives CAWSVPSVTPLHF. The chain has TRBV30 and TRBJ1-6; D not resolved. V lost 0 bases and J lost 13, with 13 bases in between. The germline gives CDR1 GTSNPN, CDR2 SVGIG (reference sequence). This CDR3 is 13 amino acids long.

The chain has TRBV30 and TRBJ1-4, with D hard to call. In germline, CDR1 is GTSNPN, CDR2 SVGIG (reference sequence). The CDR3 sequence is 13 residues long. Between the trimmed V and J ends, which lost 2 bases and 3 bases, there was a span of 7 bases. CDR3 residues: CAWSTWSNEKLFF. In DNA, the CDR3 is TGTGCCTGGAGTACATGGTCTAATGAAAAACTGTTTTTT.

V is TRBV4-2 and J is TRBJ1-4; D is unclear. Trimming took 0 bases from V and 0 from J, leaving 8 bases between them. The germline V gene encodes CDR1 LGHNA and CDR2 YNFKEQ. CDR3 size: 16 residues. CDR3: CASSQDQTTTNEKLFF. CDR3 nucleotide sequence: TGTGCCAGCAGCCAAGATCAAACAACAACTAATGAAAAACTGTTTTTT.

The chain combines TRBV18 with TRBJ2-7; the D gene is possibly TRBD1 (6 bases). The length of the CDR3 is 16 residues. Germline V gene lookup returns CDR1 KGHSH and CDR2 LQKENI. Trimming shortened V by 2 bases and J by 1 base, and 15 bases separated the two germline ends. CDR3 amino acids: CASSPNRQAYSYEQYF. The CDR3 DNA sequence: TGTGCCAGCTCACCAAATAGACAGGCCTATTCCTACGAGCAGTACTTC.

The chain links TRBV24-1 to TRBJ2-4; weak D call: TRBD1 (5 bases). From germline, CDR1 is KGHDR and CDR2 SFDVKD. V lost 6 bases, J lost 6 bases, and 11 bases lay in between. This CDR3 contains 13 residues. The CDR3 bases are TGTGCCACCAGTCAGGGATACGGAAACATTCAGTACTTC. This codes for CATSQGYGNIQYF.

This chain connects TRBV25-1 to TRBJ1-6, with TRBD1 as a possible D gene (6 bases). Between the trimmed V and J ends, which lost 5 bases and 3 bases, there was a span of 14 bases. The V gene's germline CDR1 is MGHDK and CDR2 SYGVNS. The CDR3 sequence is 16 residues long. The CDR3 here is CASSPQGNDYNSPLHF. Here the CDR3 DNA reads TGTGCCAGCAGTCCACAGGGAAACGACTATAATTCACCCCTCCACTTT.

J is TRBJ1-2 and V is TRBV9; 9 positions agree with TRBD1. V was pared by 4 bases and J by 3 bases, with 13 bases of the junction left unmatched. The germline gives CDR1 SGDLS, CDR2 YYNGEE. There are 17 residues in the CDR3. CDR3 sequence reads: CASSPRGSGTGYYGYTF. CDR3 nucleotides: TGTGCCAGCAGCCCAAGGGGCTCCGGGACAGGGTACTATGGCTACACCTTC.

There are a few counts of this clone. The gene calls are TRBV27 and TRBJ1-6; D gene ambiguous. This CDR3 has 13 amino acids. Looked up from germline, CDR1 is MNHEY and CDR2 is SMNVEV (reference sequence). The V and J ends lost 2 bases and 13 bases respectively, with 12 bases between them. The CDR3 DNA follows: TGTGCCAGCAGTTTAAACGCTCGGTCCCCCCTCCACTTT. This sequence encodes CASSLNARSPLHF.

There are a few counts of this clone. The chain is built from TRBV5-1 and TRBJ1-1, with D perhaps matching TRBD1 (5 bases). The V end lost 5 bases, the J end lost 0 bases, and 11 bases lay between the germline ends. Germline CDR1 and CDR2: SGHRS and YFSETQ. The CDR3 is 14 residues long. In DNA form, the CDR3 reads TGCGCCAGCAGACTTGCAGGGTTGAACACTGAAGCTTTCTTT. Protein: CASRLAGLNTEAFF. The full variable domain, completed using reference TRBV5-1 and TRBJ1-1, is KAGVTQTPRYLIKTRGQQVTLSCSPISGHRSVSWYQQTPGQGLQFLFEYFSETQRNKGNFPGRFSGRQFSNSRSEMNVSTLELGDSALYLCASRLAGLNTEAFFGQGTRLTVV.

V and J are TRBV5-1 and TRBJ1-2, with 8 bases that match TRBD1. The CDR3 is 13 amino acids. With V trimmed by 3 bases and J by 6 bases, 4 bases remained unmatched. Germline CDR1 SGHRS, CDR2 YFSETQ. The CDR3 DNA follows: TGCGCCAGCAGCTGGGCAGGGGGCGATGGCTACACCTTC. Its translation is CASSWAGGDGYTF.